The sequence of this TCR beta chain was determined in a study of regulatory T cells in long-lasting Graves disease. Stated time point: persistent/refractory GD, antithyroid drugs over 5 years with positive TRAb. The TCR library was made from RNA extracted from PBMCs. Clinicians diagnosed Graves' disease using American Thyroid Association guidelines. To make TCR beta libraries, researchers used iRepertoire HTBI primers and Arm-PCR of CDR3 regions. TCRdb independently ran MiXCR on the multiplex PCR reads; one entry per CDR3 protein. The profile shows more than 300,000 distinct CDR3 sequences, about 20% of them singletons. V gave up 8 bases and J gave up 14 bases; unmatched junction bases: 11. Germline CDR1 is KGHSH and CDR2 is LQKENI. The CDR3 covers 13 residues.

The chain carries TRBV18 and TRBJ1-6, with 8 bases aligning to TRBD1. The receptor was isolated from a female donor with Graves disease. The source material was peripheral blood mononuclear cells (PBMCs), sampled when the disease was refractory, from a patient treated with antithyroid drugs. CDR3 protein: CASRPGQAYTLHF. The CDR3 DNA follows: TGTGCCAGCCGACCGGGACAGGCATACACCCTCCACTTT.